This entry features one T cell receptor beta chain sequence. These data come from a study of blood T cells in healthy people across ages. Through a sample-barcoded 5' primer and a J-beta primer mix, a second PCR was run for about 6 to 11 cycles. TCRdb re-called the 5' RACE reads with MiXCR, one entry per CDR3 protein. The sample consists of 650,000 to 950,000 distinct CDR3 sequences, approximately 48% of them appearing once. Trimming pared 2 bases from V and 6 bases from J, leaving 10 bases between. Germline-derived CDR1 and CDR2 are KGHDR and SFDVKD. There are 14 residues in the CDR3. The chain joins TRBV24-1 to TRBJ1-5; weak D call: TRBD1 (5 bases). The source is a man in his 60s in good health. The sequenced material came from blood. The CDR3 DNA sequence: TGTGCCACCAGTGATTCAGGGAGTACTCAGCCCCAGCATTTT. It yields the protein CATSDSGSTQPQHF.